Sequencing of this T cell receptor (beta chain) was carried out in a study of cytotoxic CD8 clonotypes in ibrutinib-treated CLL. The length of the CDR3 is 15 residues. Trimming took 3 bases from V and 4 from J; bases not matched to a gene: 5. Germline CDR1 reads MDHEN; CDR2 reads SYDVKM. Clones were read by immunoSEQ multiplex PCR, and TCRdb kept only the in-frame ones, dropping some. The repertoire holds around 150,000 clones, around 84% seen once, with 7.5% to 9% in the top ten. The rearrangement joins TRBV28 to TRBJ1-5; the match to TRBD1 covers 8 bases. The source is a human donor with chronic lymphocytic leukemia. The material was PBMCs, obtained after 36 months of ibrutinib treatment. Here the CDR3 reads CASSLGGQVNQPQHF. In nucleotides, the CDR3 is TGTGCCAGCAGTTTGGGGGGACAGGTTAATCAGCCCCAGCATTTT. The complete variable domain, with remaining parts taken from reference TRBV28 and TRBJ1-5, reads DVKVTQSSRYLVKRTGEKVFLECVQDMDHENMFWYRQDPGLGLRLIYFSYDVKMKEKGDIPEGYSVSREKKERFSLILESASTNQTSMYLCASSLGGQVNQPQHFGDGTRLSIL.